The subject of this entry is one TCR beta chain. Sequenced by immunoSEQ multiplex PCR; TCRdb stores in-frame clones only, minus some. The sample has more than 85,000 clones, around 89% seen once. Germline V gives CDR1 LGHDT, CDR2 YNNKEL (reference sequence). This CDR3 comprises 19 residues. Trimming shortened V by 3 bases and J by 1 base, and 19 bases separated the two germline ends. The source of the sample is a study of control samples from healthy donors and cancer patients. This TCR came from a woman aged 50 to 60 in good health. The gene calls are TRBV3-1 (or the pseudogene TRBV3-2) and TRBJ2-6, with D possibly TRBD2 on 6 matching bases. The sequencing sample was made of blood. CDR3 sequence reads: CASSHSSIGGKSGANVLTF. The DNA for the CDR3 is TGTGCCAGCAGCCATAGTTCAATTGGGGGGAAGTCTGGGGCCAACGTCCTGACTTTC.